These 28 T cell receptor beta chains were all obtained from the same sample, sequenced in a study of shared clonotypes between healthy human individuals. Sequencing was performed with immunoSEQ multiplex PCR; in TCRdb, only in-frame clones are kept and a portion is missing. The sample has about 2.3 million clones, roughly 93% seen once. The material sequenced was naive CD4+ T cells from PBMCs. The sample's subset: CD45RA+ positively selected. The origin of the receptors is a man between 18 and 29 years old in good health. Some clones in this sample may be carry-over from other donors' samples.

With regard to this clone: The sample carries other DNA sequences with the same CDR3. The chain has TRBV9 and TRBJ2-5, with 9 bases fitting TRBD1. Germline-derived CDR1 and CDR2 are SGDLS and YYNGEE. J was trimmed by 4 bases and V by 0 bases; bases with no gene match: 4. This CDR3 has 15 amino acids. CDR3 sequence: CASSVEGQGVETQYF. Here the CDR3 DNA reads TGTGCCAGCAGCGTAGAGGGACAGGGCGTAGAGACCCAGTACTTC.

V is TRBV20-1 and J is TRBJ2-7; 7 nucleotides align to TRBD1. The CDR3 has 10 residues. The V and J ends lost 1 base and 10 bases, in that order; junction bases with no gene match: 1. CDR1 DFQATT and CDR2 SNEGSKA come from the germline V gene (reference sequence). The CDR3 sequence: CSARGQGQYF. DNA of the CDR3: TGCAGTGCTAGAGGACAGGGCCAGTACTTC.

This sequence joins TRBV6-5 and TRBJ1-4; D remains unclear. The germline V gene encodes CDR1 MNHEY and CDR2 SVGAGI. This CDR3 has 15 residues. V lost 3 bases and J lost 3, with 11 bases in between. CDR3 DNA sequence: TGTGCCAGCAGTTATAGGTCTCGGGCTAATGAAAAACTGTTTTTT. Translation: CASSYRSRANEKLFF.

V usage is TRBV28 and J usage is TRBJ2-3, with no clear D. Germline CDR1 is MDHEN and CDR2 is SYDVKM. CDR3 length: 15 amino acids. V was clipped by 7 bases and J by 4 bases, with 18 bases between them. The CDR3 sequence is CASKRPGAYADTQYF. CDR3 bases: TGTGCCAGCAAGCGTCCGGGCGCGTACGCAGATACGCAGTATTTT.

The chain is built from TRBV11-1 and TRBJ2-4; 7 nucleotides line up with TRBD1. From germline, CDR1 is SGHAT and CDR2 FQDESV (reference sequence). The CDR3 has 19 amino acids. V lost 6 bases, J lost 0 bases, and 17 bases stayed unmatched. The CDR3 region is CASSKSPTGLTLAKNIQYF. The CDR3 DNA sequence: TGTGCCAGCAGTAAAAGCCCGACAGGGCTCACTCTAGCCAAAAACATTCAGTACTTC.

This rearrangement joins TRBV2 to TRBJ1-5; 8 bases fit TRBD1. Per germline, CDR1 SNHLY and CDR2 FYNNEI. V lost 1 base and J lost 2; bases outside the gene matches: 1. CDR3 length equals 15 residues. This CDR3 reads CASSEGQGRNQPQHF. CDR3 nucleotide sequence: TGTGCCAGCAGTGAAGGACAGGGGCGCAATCAGCCCCAGCATTTT. The full variable domain, in which reference TRBV2 and TRBJ1-5 provide the parts outside the CDR3, is EPEVTQTPSHQVTQMGQEVILRCVPISNHLYFYWYRQILGQKVEFLVSFYNNEISEKSEIFDDQFSVERPDGSNFTLKIRSTKLEDSAMYFCASSEGQGRNQPQHFGDGTRLSIL.

The genes are TRBV29-1 and TRBJ2-1; 8 bases align to TRBD1. V lost 6 bases to trimming and J lost 5 bases; unmatched junction nucleotides: 9. Germline CDR1 SQVTM, CDR2 ANQGSEA. The CDR3 spans 14 residues. The CDR3, as DNA: TGCAGCGTGGGGGACAGGCTCGCCGACAATGAGCAGTTCTTC. It specifies CSVGDRLADNEQFF.

This clone was counted once. This chain uses TRBV28 with TRBJ2-1, with TRBD2 matching 9 bases. The CDR3 totals 16 residues. Germline values: CDR1 MDHEN, CDR2 SYDVKM. V shed 7 bases, J shed 5 bases, and the junction held 12 bases outside the gene matches. The CDR3 coding sequence is TGTGCCAGCACCAACCTAGTTGCGGGAGGGAACAATGAGCAGTTCTTC. This encodes CASTNLVAGGNNEQFF.

The V gene is TRBV29-1, the J gene TRBJ2-1; 10 bases align to TRBD2. J gave up 8 bases and V 0 bases, and 7 bases lay outside the gene matches. This CDR3 has 15 amino acids. Germline V CDR1 and CDR2: SQVTM, ANQGSEA. CDR3 sequence reads: CSVEDPTSGRDEQFF. The CDR3 nucleotides read TGCAGCGTTGAAGATCCGACTAGCGGGCGCGATGAGCAGTTCTTC.

Turning to this clone: Other DNA sequences in this specimen translate into the identical CDR3. The chain recombines TRBV12-5 with TRBJ2-5; no firm D call. The CDR3 covers 12 residues. CDR1 is LGHNT and CDR2 is FRNRAP in the germline V gene. Trimming took 0 bases from V and 5 from J, leaving 4 bases between them. The CDR3 DNA is TGTGCTAGTGGTTTGGTAGAGGAGACCCAGTACTTC. Translation: CASGLVEETQYF.

This clone was counted between two and nine times. The rearrangement joins TRBV29-1 to TRBJ1-1; D is unresolved. Germline lookup yields CDR1 SQVTM and CDR2 ANQGSEA. Deletions cut 3 bases from V and 5 bases from J, with 13 bases between. CDR3 size: 13 residues. The CDR3 protein is CSVESTRGTEAFF. In DNA form, the CDR3 reads TGCAGCGTTGAGAGCACCCGAGGAACTGAAGCTTTCTTT. Filled out from reference TRBV29-1 and TRBJ1-1, the complete variable domain reads SAVISQKPSRDICQRGTSLTIQCQVDSQVTMMFWYRQQPGQSLTLIATANQGSEATYESGFVIDKFPISRPNLTFSTLTVSNMSPEDSSIYLCSVESTRGTEAFFGQGTRLTVV.

This chain links TRBV7-3 with TRBJ2-3; D not certain. V lost 6 bases and J 0 bases, leaving 13 bases between the germline ends. CDR1 is SGHTA, CDR2 FQGTGA, per germline. The CDR3 covers 15 residues. The CDR3 DNA reads TGTGCCAGCAGGAGCGCGGAGCAGAGCACAGATACGCAGTATTTT. Translated: CASRSAEQSTDTQYF. Full variable domain (missing parts from reference TRBV7-3 and TRBJ2-3): GAGVSQTPSNKVTEKGKYVELRCDPISGHTALYWYRQSLGQGPEFLIYFQGTGAADDSGLPNDRFFAVRPEGSVSTLKIQRTERGDSAVYLCASRSAEQSTDTQYFGPGTRLTVL.

The chain has TRBV18 and TRBJ2-7; 8 bases agree with TRBD2. Germline V gene lookup returns CDR1 KGHSH and CDR2 LQKENI. Trimming took 2 bases from V and 2 from J; bases not matched to a gene: 11. There are 17 residues in the CDR3. Here the CDR3 reads CASSPYRPLAGPYEQYF. The CDR3 nucleotides read TGTGCCAGCTCACCATACCGCCCGCTAGCGGGTCCCTACGAGCAGTACTTC. Based on the CDR3 plus reference TRBV18 and TRBJ2-7, the full variable domain is NAGVMQNPRHLVRRRGQEARLRCSPMKGHSHVYWYRQLPEEGLKFMVYLQKENIIDESGMPKERFSAEFPKEGPSILRIQQVVRGDSAAYFCASSPYRPLAGPYEQYFGPGTRLTVT.

This clone appeared a few times. This CDR3 is CASSLGGNGVTEAFF. The CDR3 bases are TGCGCCAGCAGCTTGGGTGGGAACGGTGTCACTGAAGCTTTCTTT. V gene TRBV5-1 combines with J gene TRBJ1-1; D uncertain. V shed 0 bases and J shed 4 bases, with 13 bases lying between them. Germline CDR1 reads SGHRS; CDR2 reads YFSETQ. This CDR3 has 15 residues.

The chain is built from TRBV19 and TRBJ1-1; 11 nucleotides line up with TRBD1. Germline trimming cut 5 bases from V and 5 bases from J; bases unmatched to any gene: 10. Germline CDR1 LNHDA, CDR2 SQIVND (reference sequence). The CDR3 is made up of 16 amino acids. The CDR3 loop is CASSPQLGTGGTEAFF. CDR3 bases: TGTGCCAGTAGTCCGCAGTTGGGGACAGGGGGAACTGAAGCTTTCTTT. The full variable domain, its missing parts supplied by reference TRBV19 and TRBJ1-1, is DGGITQSPKYLFRKEGQNVTLSCEQNLNHDAMYWYRQDPGQGLRLIYYSQIVNDFQKGDIAEGYSVSREKKESFPLTVTSAQKNPTAFYLCASSPQLGTGGTEAFFGQGTRLTVV.

The gene calls are TRBV7-9 and TRBJ2-3, with 7 bases matching TRBD2. Unmatched junction bases numbered 4, after V lost 1 base and J lost 6 bases. Looked up from germline, CDR1 is SEHNR and CDR2 is FQNEAQ (reference sequence). The CDR3 has 14 residues. CDR3 protein: CASSLDGGSDTQYF. DNA for the CDR3: TGTGCCAGCAGCTTAGATGGCGGGAGCGATACGCAGTATTTT.

The rearrangement joins TRBV19 to TRBJ1-5; TRBD1 agrees at 7 bases. Germline CDR1 LNHDA, CDR2 SQIVND (reference sequence). Trimming removed 9 bases from V and 5 bases from J; junction bases left unmatched: 13. The CDR3 covers 15 residues. The CDR3 DNA sequence: TGTGCCAGCCGGCGACAGGGAGGGCCAGATCAGCCCCAGCATTTT. Translation gives CASRRQGGPDQPQHF.

This rearrangement joins TRBV18 to TRBJ2-7, with TRBD2 matching over 11 bases. With 4 bases clipped from V and 4 bases from J, the junction kept 3 bases outside the gene matches. The CDR3 is 14 residues long. Germline CDR1 reads KGHSH; CDR2 reads LQKENI. The CDR3 DNA reads TGTGCCAGCTCACACGCTAGCGGGAGGTACGAGCAGTACTTC. Amino acids: CASSHASGRYEQYF.

J is TRBJ1-2 and V is TRBV10-3; D remains unclear. V lost 2 bases, J lost 5 bases, and 12 bases lay in between. CDR1 is ENHRY, CDR2 SYGVKD, per germline. The CDR3 runs to 14 residues. CDR3 region: CAISENKGIYGYTF. In DNA form, the CDR3 reads TGTGCCATCAGTGAGAACAAGGGCATTTATGGCTACACCTTC.

J is TRBJ1-2 and V is TRBV5-1; possible D gene TRBD1, 5 bases. CDR1 SGHRS and CDR2 YFSETQ come from the germline V gene. V dropped 5 bases and J dropped 2 bases, with 10 bases sitting between them. The CDR3 has 13 amino acids. The CDR3 protein is CASRQQENYGYTF. As DNA, the CDR3 is TGCGCCAGCAGGCAACAGGAGAACTATGGCTACACCTTC.

This chain connects TRBV10-3 to TRBJ1-1; no clear D gene. This CDR3 has 15 residues. Germline V lookup: CDR1 ENHRY, CDR2 SYGVKD. Trimming stripped 0 bases from V and 2 bases from J, with 10 bases between. In DNA form, the CDR3 reads TGTGCCATCAGTGAGTCCCGTCAGACCAACACTGAAGCTTTCTTT. Its protein is CAISESRQTNTEAFF.

The chain joins TRBV5-4 to TRBJ2-5; 7 bases are a match to TRBD1. Germline assignment: CDR1 SGHNT and CDR2 YYREEE (reference sequence). The CDR3 runs 15 residues. Trimming took 4 bases from V and 4 from J; bases not matched to a gene: 10. The CDR3 nucleotides read TGTGCCAGCAGCCCAGGCGACAGGGCAGGAGAGACCCAGTACTTC. It specifies CASSPGDRAGETQYF.

The V and J genes are TRBV4-1 and TRBJ2-7; D not resolved. The CDR3 totals 15 residues. The V gene's germline CDR1 is MGHRA and CDR2 YSYEKL. Trimming took off 1 base at V and 2 bases at J, with 12 bases between the two ends. In nucleotides, the CDR3 is TGCGCCAGCAGCCAAGCCCCGACCCTAACCTACGAGCAGTACTTC. Its translation is CASSQAPTLTYEQYF.

The sample holds one count of this clone. This chain uses TRBV28 with TRBJ2-1; D could derive from TRBD1 or TRBD2 (5 bases each). Per germline, CDR1 MDHEN and CDR2 SYDVKM. The CDR3 runs to 16 residues. V lost 5 bases, J lost 3 bases, and 17 bases lay in between. The CDR3 nucleotides read TGTGCCAGCAGTGATGCCGGGACGACTATCTACAATGAGCAGTTCTTC. Translated, it gives CASSDAGTTIYNEQFF.

V gene TRBV18 combines with J gene TRBJ2-7; D call uncertain. This CDR3 spans 13 amino acids. The V end lost 3 bases, the J end lost 5 bases, and 11 bases lay between the germline ends. Germline V gene data show CDR1 as KGHSH and CDR2 as LQKENI. Here the CDR3 DNA reads TGTGCCAGCTCACCCCTCCTGTTAAACGAGCAGTACTTC. It encodes CASSPLLLNEQYF. Filled out from reference TRBV18 and TRBJ2-7, the complete variable domain reads NAGVMQNPRHLVRRRGQEARLRCSPMKGHSHVYWYRQLPEEGLKFMVYLQKENIIDESGMPKERFSAEFPKEGPSILRIQQVVRGDSAAYFCASSPLLLNEQYFGPGTRLTVT.

V is TRBV7-9 and J is TRBJ2-5; tentative D call: TRBD1 (5 bases). V was shortened by 5 bases and J by 2 bases, with 21 bases between the two germline ends. The CDR3 sequence is 17 residues long. The germline V gene has CDR1 SEHNR and CDR2 FQNEAQ (reference sequence). The CDR3 loop reads CASSRIIRTTFQETQYF. The CDR3 bases are TGTGCCAGCAGCCGAATCATCAGGACAACTTTTCAAGAGACCCAGTACTTC.

Here the CDR3 DNA reads TGTGCCACTAACAGGGATGCGCAGTATTTT. Its protein is CATNRDAQYF. This chain connects TRBV7-9 to TRBJ2-3; TRBD1 is a possible D gene (6 bases). Trimming took off 10 bases at V and 10 bases at J, with 12 bases between the two ends. CDR1 SEHNR and CDR2 FQNEAQ come from the germline V gene (reference sequence). The CDR3 contains 10 residues.

The gene calls are TRBV5-1 and TRBJ2-6; D gene ambiguous. The germline V gene has CDR1 SGHRS and CDR2 YFSETQ. This CDR3 has 12 amino acids. V was trimmed by 8 bases and J by 0 bases, leaving 3 bases between them. The CDR3 nucleotides read TGCGCCAGTGGCTCTGGGGCCAACGTCCTGACTTTC. Translating gives CASGSGANVLTF.